A single TCR beta chain is shown here with its context. The sample comes from a study of blood T cell repertoires in COVID-19. Study overall: Spain, Italy and the United States supplied samples that represented acute and convalescent COVID-19. Sample material is recorded as cDNA or gDNA derived from T cells, B-cell-depleted T cells, or PBMCs.

Original analysis: Researchers report that nucleated cell counts were estimated from reference gene primer amplification. TCRdb's copy holds only in-frame clones and misses some; the assay was immunoSEQ multiplex PCR. For V, J and clone size, that table is used; D and trimming come from the DNA. The sample includes 190,000 or so clones, more than 75% of them seen just once. The CDR3 is 15 residues long. Germline assignment: CDR1 MGHDK and CDR2 SYGVNS. V shed 6 bases and J 6 bases; nucleotides not matched to a gene: 8. The chain couples TRBV25-1 to TRBJ1-4; TRBD1 matches at 9 bases. The sample was peripheral blood. This sequence originates from a woman under 30 who had recovered from COVID-19. CDR3: CASSFSGTGYEKLFF. For the CDR3, the DNA is TGTGCCAGCAGCTTTTCCGGGACAGGGTATGAAAAACTGTTTTTT.